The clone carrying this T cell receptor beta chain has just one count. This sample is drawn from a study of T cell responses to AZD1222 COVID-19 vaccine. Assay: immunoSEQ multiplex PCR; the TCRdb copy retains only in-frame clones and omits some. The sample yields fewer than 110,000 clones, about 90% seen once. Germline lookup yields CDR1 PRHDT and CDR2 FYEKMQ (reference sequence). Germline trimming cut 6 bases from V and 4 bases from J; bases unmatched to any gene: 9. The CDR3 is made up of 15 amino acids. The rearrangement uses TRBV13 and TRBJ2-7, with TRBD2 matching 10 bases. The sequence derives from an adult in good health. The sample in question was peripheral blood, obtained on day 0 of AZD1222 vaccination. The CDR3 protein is CASRRASGSRYEQYF. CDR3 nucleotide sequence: TGTGCCAGCAGAAGGGCTAGCGGGAGTAGATACGAGCAGTACTTC.